This T cell receptor (beta chain) derives from a study of blood T cell repertoires in COVID-19. At the level of the study: Samples taken during acute and convalescent COVID-19 were collected in the United States, Italy and Spain. PBMCs, B-cell-depleted T cells, or T cells provided the cDNA or gDNA that made up the material.

In the original analysis: Reference gene primer amplification gave estimated nucleated cell counts. TCRdb keeps only in-frame clones here, not all; method: immunoSEQ multiplex PCR. Clonal size and the V and J genes are those of that table, whereas D and trimming came from the DNA. This sample carries just over 650,000 clones, about nine tenths of them seen once, and the ten largest clones take more than 0.25%. V dropped 0 bases and J dropped 2 bases, with 7 bases sitting between them. The CDR3 runs to 14 residues. Germline CDR1 reads LGHNA; CDR2 reads YNFKEQ. V and J are TRBV4-2 and TRBJ1-2; perhaps TRBD1 as D (6 bases). The clonotype comes from a woman aged 18-29 years with acute or convalescent COVID-19. Sequencing input: peripheral blood. Written as DNA, the CDR3 is TGTGCCAGCAGCCAAGAAACAGGGAACTATGGCTACACCTTC. The encoded protein is CASSQETGNYGYTF.